The 26 T cell receptor beta chains given below trace back to one sample, sequenced in a study of T-cell memory formation after mild COVID-19 (dated by TCRdb to 2020 to 2023). The library was built by means of 5' RACE. This sample was sequenced with an Illumina NovaSeq 6000. The public reads were reanalyzed by TCRdb: fastp trimming at Q25, MiXCR alignment, in-frame beta chains only. Identical CDR3 protein sequences are pooled into one entry, listed with their most common genes and DNA. The sample data list 180,000 or so distinct CDR3 sequences, and more than 9% of these were observed just once. The ten biggest clones cover approximately 3.8% of the sample. Sequencing was done on a sample of PBMCs or a T cell subset sorted from them (not recorded which). The source of these receptors is a man younger than 35 who had mild COVID-19 (a few samples of this study predate the infection). The sample titles of this study are shuffled in the database, so cell type and time point are left out; the donor was told from shared clones.

The V call is TRBV2, the J call TRBJ2-6, with TRBD1 matching over 9 bases. Trimming at V came to 6 bases and at J to 0 bases, leaving 3 bases not matched to a gene. CDR1 is SNHLY, CDR2 FYNNEI, per germline. The CDR3 extends over 16 amino acids. CDR3 residues: CASRDRGASGANVLTF. CDR3 nucleotides: TGTGCCAGCAGGGACAGGGGAGCCTCTGGGGCCAACGTCCTGACTTTC. The whole variable domain, remainder taken from reference TRBV2 and TRBJ2-6, is EPEVTQTPSHQVTQMGQEVILRCVPISNHLYFYWYRQILGQKVEFLVSFYNNEISEKSEIFDDQFSVERPDGSNFTLKIRSTKLEDSAMYFCASRDRGASGANVLTFGAGSRLTVL.

There are a few counts of this clonotype. The gene calls are TRBV10-3 and TRBJ2-2; TRBD2 matches at 8 bases. Per the germline V gene, CDR1 is ENHRY and CDR2 is SYGVKD. V gave up 4 bases and J gave up 1 base; unmatched junction bases: 8. The CDR3 extends over 17 amino acids. The CDR3 here is CAISGRSLAGNTGELFF. The CDR3 coding sequence is TGTGCCATCAGTGGGAGGTCGCTAGCGGGGAACACCGGGGAGCTGTTTTTT.

This clonotype was recorded at least ten times. This chain joins TRBV4-3 and TRBJ1-1; 7 nucleotides match TRBD1. Germline lookup yields CDR1 LGHNA and CDR2 YSLEER. This CDR3 has 17 residues. V shed 2 bases, J shed 9 bases, and the junction held 18 bases outside the gene matches. Here the CDR3 reads CASSQRGTVRQGEKAFF. In nucleotides, the CDR3 is TGCGCCAGCAGCCAAAGAGGGACGGTGCGGCAGGGGGAAAAAGCTTTCTTT.

In this sample, this clonotype turned up a few times. This chain links TRBV6-2 or TRBV6-3 with TRBJ1-2; D unresolved. CDR1 and CDR2 from the germline V gene are MNHEY and SVGEGT. The CDR3 covers 11 residues. V gave up 6 bases and J gave up 2 bases, with 4 bases separating them. CDR3: CASRDNYGYTF. The CDR3 coding sequence is TGTGCCAGCAGGGACAACTATGGCTACACCTTC.

The chain joins TRBV6-2 or TRBV6-3 to TRBJ1-2, with D unresolved. Germline V gene lookup returns CDR1 MNHEY and CDR2 SVGEGT. V was pared by 4 bases and J by 0 bases, with 9 bases between. This CDR3 is 14 amino acids long. The CDR3, as DNA: TGTGCCAGCAGTTCCCGAGATCCTAACTATGGCTACACCTTC. This encodes CASSSRDPNYGYTF.

The CDR3 spells CASSRKQGVDGYTF. CDR3 nucleotide sequence: TGTGCCAGTAGCCGAAAACAGGGTGTGGATGGCTACACCTTC. V usage is TRBV19 and J usage is TRBJ1-2, with a weak D call TRBD1 (6 bases). V was shortened by 6 bases and J by 6 bases, with 17 bases between the two germline ends. The CDR3 is made up of 14 amino acids. CDR1 and CDR2 (germline): LNHDA, SQIVND (reference sequence).

This clonotype was seen more than once but under ten times. This chain links TRBV6-2 or TRBV6-3 with TRBJ2-7; D ambiguous. Germline V gene data show CDR1 as MNHEY and CDR2 as SVGEGT. V lost 2 bases and J 2 bases, leaving 7 bases between the germline ends. This CDR3 is 13 amino acids long. This CDR3 is CASSYRRTYEQYF. CDR3 nucleotides: TGTGCCAGCAGTTACCGGCGGACCTACGAGCAGTACTTC.

The rearrangement links TRBV7-2 to TRBJ2-7, with 7 nucleotides matching TRBD2. J lost 2 bases, V lost 1 base, and 5 bases had no gene match. Germline CDR1 reads SGHTA; CDR2 reads FQGNSA. This CDR3 is 15 amino acids long. For the CDR3, the DNA is TGTGCCAGCAGCTTAGGGGGGGGAATCACCTACGAGCAGTACTTC. As protein: CASSLGGGITYEQYF.

This chain uses TRBV5-1 with TRBJ2-7, with no clear D. The CDR3 loop spans 11 amino acids. CDR1 and CDR2 from the germline V gene are SGHRS and YFSETQ. V was cut by 4 bases and J by 4 bases, with 6 bases left in between. This CDR3 is CASSREYEQYF. CDR3 bases: TGCGCCAGCAGCCGTGAGTACGAGCAGTACTTC.

In this sample, this clonotype turned up many times. V gene TRBV7-3 combines with J gene TRBJ2-1, with 9 positions matching TRBD2. In germline, CDR1 is SGHTA, CDR2 FQGTGA. With 9 bases clipped from V and 9 bases from J, the junction kept 12 bases outside the gene matches. The CDR3 is 14 amino acids. CDR3 bases: TGTGCCAGTGGGTTAGCGGGGGAGCTGAGTGAGCAGTTCTTC. Its translation is CASGLAGELSEQFF.

This clonotype was picked up a small number of times. V is TRBV15 and J is TRBJ1-5; no firm D call. This CDR3 comprises 16 residues. V shed 1 base and J shed 1 base, with 11 bases lying between them. CDR1 LNHNV and CDR2 YYDKDF come from the germline V gene (reference sequence). The CDR3 reads CATSRGRGASNQPQHF. In DNA, the CDR3 is TGTGCCACCAGCAGAGGCCGGGGAGCGAGCAATCAGCCCCAGCATTTT.

The chain recombines TRBV7-2 with TRBJ1-1; D is uncertain. The V gene lost 5 bases and the J gene lost 0 bases, with 10 bases spanning the gap. The CDR3 extends over 14 amino acids. Looked up from germline, CDR1 is SGHTA and CDR2 is FQGNSA. CDR3 protein: CASSKGAMNTEAFF. As DNA, the CDR3 is TGTGCCAGCAGCAAGGGAGCCATGAACACTGAAGCTTTCTTT.

This clonotype has just a few counts. The chain uses TRBV23-1 and TRBJ1-2; a weak D match, TRBD1 (5 bases). TRBV23-1 is known as an ORF, though its function is uncertain. CDR3 length: 21 amino acids. Trimming pared 4 bases from V and 0 bases from J, leaving 30 bases between. The CDR3 is CASSRGTAVKFFVGANYGYTF. As DNA, the CDR3 is TGCGCCAGCAGTCGGGGGACGGCGGTAAAGTTTTTTGTGGGCGCTAACTATGGCTACACCTTC.

CDR3 sequence (DNA): TGTGCCAGCAGCCTCCTGAATGAGCAGTTCTTC. Protein: CASSLLNEQFF. This chain connects TRBV11-2 to TRBJ2-1; D unresolved. V was trimmed by 5 bases and J by 7 bases, leaving 6 bases between them. Germline V gene lookup returns CDR1 SGHAT and CDR2 FQNNGV. The CDR3 consists of 11 residues. The full variable domain, with the rest looked up from reference TRBV11-2 and TRBJ2-1, is EAGVAQSPRYKIIEKRQSVAFWCNPISGHATLYWYQQILGQGPKLLIQFQNNGVVDDSQLPKDRFSAERLKGVDSTLKIQPAKLEDSAVYLCASSLLNEQFFGPGTRLTVL.

Many counts were recorded for this clonotype. The V and J genes are TRBV5-1 and TRBJ2-1, with TRBD1 identical over 8 bases. The germline CDR1 and CDR2 sequences are SGHRS and YFSETQ. The CDR3 is made up of 14 amino acids. V trimming: 4 bases; J trimming: 12 bases; junction bases outside the gene matches: 12. CDR3 coding DNA: TGCGCCAGCAGCGCCGCGGACAGGGTAAGGGGGCAGTTCTTC. It specifies CASSAADRVRGQFF.

This chain links TRBV6-5 with TRBJ1-4, with D perhaps TRBD1 (5 bases). The V and J ends lost 5 bases and 4 bases respectively, with 17 bases between them. Germline V gives CDR1 MNHEY, CDR2 SVGAGI. The CDR3 is 16 residues long. As DNA, the CDR3 is TGTGCCAGCAGTCGCGCGACCGGGGCGGTTAATGAAAAACTGTTTTTT. This translates into CASSRATGAVNEKLFF.

The rearrangement joins TRBV3-1 to TRBJ2-7; D is possibly TRBD1 or TRBD2 (5 bases each). The CDR3 totals 15 residues. V lost 3 bases and J 0 bases, leaving 12 bases between the germline ends. The germline CDR1 and CDR2 sequences are LGHDT and YNNKEL (reference sequence). The CDR3 here is CASSQNWGSSYEQYF. The CDR3 DNA is TGTGCCAGCAGCCAGAATTGGGGGAGCTCCTACGAGCAGTACTTC.

The chain carries TRBV12-3 or TRBV12-4 and TRBJ2-1, with 7 bases identical to TRBD2. CDR3 length: 15 amino acids. The ends lost 1 base at V and 6 bases at J; junction bases unmatched: 6. The CDR3 protein is CASSLGAGVSNEQFF. The CDR3 bases are TGTGCCAGCAGTTTAGGGGCGGGGGTGTCCAATGAGCAGTTCTTC.

The chain uses TRBV20-1 and TRBJ2-1, with 7 bases that match TRBD1. Germline trimming cut 2 bases from V and 2 bases from J; bases unmatched to any gene: 9. The CDR3 runs to 16 residues. Germline V CDR1 and CDR2: DFQATT, SNEGSKA (reference sequence). CDR3 in amino acids: CSARPSRDRTYNEQFF. The CDR3 bases are TGCAGTGCTAGACCGTCCCGGGACAGAACCTACAATGAGCAGTTCTTC.

This clonotype has a count of ten or more. This chain connects TRBV29-1 to TRBJ1-2, with D maybe TRBD1 (5 bases). Per the germline V gene, CDR1 is SQVTM and CDR2 is ANQGSEA. This CDR3 spans 14 amino acids. V was trimmed by 2 bases and J by 0 bases, leaving 10 bases between them. The CDR3 nucleotides read TGCAGCGTTGAACTGGGGGTGGCTAACTATGGCTACACCTTC. Protein sequence: CSVELGVANYGYTF.

This clonotype showed up just a few times. V usage is TRBV7-2 and J usage is TRBJ2-5; 10 bases line up with TRBD2. Trimming at V came to 1 base and at J to 5 bases, leaving 7 bases not matched to a gene. Looked up from germline, CDR1 is SGHTA and CDR2 is FQGNSA. This CDR3 contains 16 residues. The CDR3 DNA is TGTGCCAGCAGCTTAGTCGGCCTAGCGGGGGCGGAGACCCAGTACTTC. Encoded protein: CASSLVGLAGAETQYF.

This clonotype was counted between two and nine times. The chain joins TRBV2 to TRBJ2-1, with 7 bases that match TRBD1. J lost 0 bases, V lost 6 bases, and 5 bases had no gene match. The germline V gene encodes CDR1 SNHLY and CDR2 FYNNEI. The CDR3 has 15 amino acids. The CDR3 loop is CASRPQGPSYNEQFF. Here the CDR3 DNA reads TGTGCCAGCAGGCCACAGGGGCCCTCCTACAATGAGCAGTTCTTC.

This clonotype appeared many times. This CDR3 reads CASSLGGYGETQYF. DNA of the CDR3: TGTGCCAGCAGCTTGGGGGGTTACGGAGAGACCCAGTACTTC. The gene calls are TRBV5-5 and TRBJ2-5; D is unclear. V was shortened by 0 bases and J by 4 bases, with 10 bases between the two germline ends. This CDR3 spans 14 amino acids. Looked up from germline, CDR1 is SGHKS and CDR2 is YYEKEE (reference sequence).

This clonotype was counted only a few times. The chain has TRBV7-2 and TRBJ2-3; tentatively, D is TRBD1 (5 bases). CDR1 is SGHTA and CDR2 is FQGNSA in the germline V gene. This CDR3 contains 16 residues. Trimming left V 2 bases short and J 2 bases short, with 14 bases between. This CDR3 is CASSLFAGSPTDTQYF. The CDR3 bases are TGTGCCAGCAGCTTATTTGCAGGGTCCCCCACAGATACGCAGTATTTT.

The CDR3 DNA reads as TGTGCCAGCAGTTTTTCGGCAGCAGAGACCCAGTACTTC. It encodes CASSFSAAETQYF. V usage is TRBV12-3 or TRBV12-4 and J usage is TRBJ2-5; the D is unclear. CDR3 size: 13 residues. Trimming removed 3 bases at V and 4 bases at J, with 9 bases between.

This clonotype was seen more than once but under ten times. V is TRBV6-2 or TRBV6-3 and J is TRBJ1-3; weak D call: TRBD1 (6 bases). This CDR3 is 14 amino acids long. Germline V gene data show CDR1 as MNHEY and CDR2 as SVGEGT. Trimming shortened V by 4 bases and J by 2 bases, and 9 bases separated the two germline ends. CDR3 amino acids: CASSWTDPGNTIYF. Here the CDR3 DNA reads TGTGCCAGCAGTTGGACAGATCCTGGAAACACCATATATTTT.